The T cell receptor beta chain under discussion was sequenced for a study of blood T cell repertoires in COVID-19. Turning to the study itself: The United States, Italy and Spain were the sources of the acute and convalescent COVID-19 samples. Sources were T cells, B-cell-depleted T cells, or PBMCs; the material itself was cDNA or gDNA.

Sequencing was performed with immunoSEQ multiplex PCR; in TCRdb, only in-frame clones are kept and a portion is missing. The sample includes 150,000 or so clones, roughly 78% seen only once; the top ten take around 15%. J was trimmed by 6 bases and V by 4 bases; bases with no gene match: 14. This CDR3 contains 16 residues. Germline CDR1 reads SGHRS; CDR2 reads YFSETQ. The TCR originated in a human donor with acute or convalescent COVID-19. The donor label of this sample is uncertain. The sample comprised peripheral blood. This sequence joins TRBV5-1 and TRBJ1-2, with 8 positions matching TRBD1. CDR3 nucleotides: TGCGCCAGCAGCGGAGGGGCGGACAGGGTGTCCGATGGCTACACCTTC. This codes for CASSGGADRVSDGYTF.